These 26 T cell receptor beta chains came from one sample sequenced in a study of T cell responses to AZD1222 COVID-19 vaccine. Clones were sequenced by immunoSEQ multiplex PCR, and TCRdb holds only the in-frame ones, with some missing. The data contain some 97,000 clones, about 88% of them singletons. The sample consisted of peripheral blood, taken on day 0 of AZD1222 vaccination. Source of these receptors: an adult in good health.

The chain has TRBV7-2 and TRBJ2-3; D might be TRBD1 (7 bases). Germline-derived CDR1 and CDR2 are SGHTA and FQGNSA. The CDR3 loop spans 15 amino acids. Deletions cut 5 bases from V and 7 bases from J, with 19 bases between. The CDR3 DNA reads TGTGCCAGCAGCCCAGGGGGGAGCCAGGGGAATACGCAGTATTTT. It specifies CASSPGGSQGNTQYF.

The rearrangement links TRBV7-9 to TRBJ2-6; D possibly uses TRBD1 or TRBD2 (5 bases each). V lost 6 bases to trimming and J lost 0 bases, with 15 bases between them. The CDR3 is made up of 17 amino acids. CDR1 is SEHNR and CDR2 is FQNEAQ in the germline V gene (reference sequence). CDR3 in DNA: TGTGCCAGCAGACCAGGGAGCAGGGACTCTGGGGCCAACGTCCTGACTTTC. Translating gives CASRPGSRDSGANVLTF.

V usage is TRBV9 and J usage is TRBJ1-2; 12 bases align to TRBD1. The CDR3 is 15 amino acids. Germline V CDR1 and CDR2: SGDLS, YYNGEE. V dropped 3 bases and J dropped 7; count of bases not matched to a gene: 7. For the CDR3, the DNA is TGTGCCAGCAGCGCGCCGGGACAGGGGGCGCCTGGCTACACCTTC. The encoded protein is CASSAPGQGAPGYTF.

Written as DNA, the CDR3 is TGTGCCAGCAGTGAAGGACGATACACTGAAGCTTTCTTT. It yields the protein CASSEGRYTEAFF. The genes are TRBV2 and TRBJ1-1; D gene unclear. The CDR3 covers 13 residues. Germline V lookup: CDR1 SNHLY, CDR2 FYNNEI. Trimming removed 1 base at V and 3 bases at J, with 6 bases between.

The V call is TRBV28, the J call TRBJ1-5, with D perhaps TRBD1 (6 bases). The germline V gene has CDR1 MDHEN and CDR2 SYDVKM. V was clipped by 1 base and J by 6 bases, with 16 bases between them. There are 16 residues in the CDR3. CDR3 DNA sequence: TGTGCCAGCAGTTTATTTGGGGGGCTGGGGGGTCAGCCCCAGCATTTT. This translates into CASSLFGGLGGQPQHF.

V gene TRBV18 combines with J gene TRBJ1-5; D perhaps matches TRBD1 (5 bases). This CDR3 contains 15 residues. Trimming took off 2 bases at V and 8 bases at J, with 16 bases between the two ends. The germline V gene encodes CDR1 KGHSH and CDR2 LQKENI. CDR3 DNA sequence: TGTGCCAGCTCACCAGGCGAGGGGATGGTGGAGCCCCAGCATTTT. The encoded protein is CASSPGEGMVEPQHF. Full variable domain (outside the CDR3, taken from reference TRBV18 and TRBJ1-5): NAGVMQNPRHLVRRRGQEARLRCSPMKGHSHVYWYRQLPEEGLKFMVYLQKENIIDESGMPKERFSAEFPKEGPSILRIQQVVRGDSAAYFCASSPGEGMVEPQHFGDGTRLSIL.

The chain couples TRBV11-2 to TRBJ2-3, with a tentative D call TRBD1 (6 bases). The CDR3 is made up of 16 amino acids. Germline V CDR1 and CDR2: SGHAT, FQNNGV. V gave up 4 bases and J gave up 0 bases, with 14 bases separating them. CDR3 amino acids: CASSSARGVSTDTQYF. The CDR3 DNA sequence: TGTGCCAGCAGCTCCGCCAGGGGCGTCAGCACAGATACGCAGTATTTT.

The J gene is TRBJ2-7, the V gene TRBV19; 9 bases line up with TRBD1. This CDR3 is built from 15 residues. CDR1 and CDR2 from the germline V gene are LNHDA and SQIVND (reference sequence). The junction had 7 bases not matched to a gene; V was cut back by 7 bases and J by 0 bases. The CDR3 DNA follows: TGTGCCAGTACCGCCGGGACAGGGAGCTCCTACGAGCAGTACTTC. This encodes CASTAGTGSSYEQYF.

The rearrangement links TRBV11-3 to TRBJ2-4, with D tentatively TRBD1 (6 bases). The CDR3 is made up of 16 amino acids. Trimming took 2 bases from V and 0 from J, leaving 11 bases between them. In germline, CDR1 is SGHNT, CDR2 YENEEA. The CDR3 protein is CASSLLQGLAKNIQYF. CDR3 sequence (DNA): TGTGCCAGCAGCTTACTACAGGGTCTAGCCAAAAACATTCAGTACTTC.

The chain employs TRBV4-3 and TRBJ2-1, with 7 bases matching TRBD1. The CDR3 consists of 19 residues. Germline lookup yields CDR1 LGHNA and CDR2 YSLEER. The V and J ends lost 3 bases and 7 bases, in that order; junction bases with no gene match: 21. CDR3 sequence reads: CASSQDRQGHAPSRNEQFF. CDR3 coding DNA: TGCGCCAGCAGCCAGGACAGACAGGGCCATGCCCCCTCCAGGAATGAGCAGTTCTTC.

The chain links TRBV7-8 to TRBJ2-7, with 8 bases matching TRBD1. The junction had 4 bases not matched to a gene; V was cut back by 2 bases and J by 4 bases. This CDR3 has 14 amino acids. The germline CDR1 and CDR2 sequences are SGHVS and FQNEAQ. CDR3 coding DNA: TGTGCCAGCAGCTTACAGGGGGCAAGGTACGAGCAGTACTTC. It yields the protein CASSLQGARYEQYF.

This clone was observed a single time. The chain combines TRBV5-5 with TRBJ2-3; a possible D gene is TRBD2 (6 bases). This CDR3 spans 17 amino acids. Trimming took off 0 bases at V and 1 base at J, with 15 bases between the two ends. Germline V gene lookup returns CDR1 SGHKS and CDR2 YYEKEE (reference sequence). The CDR3 bases are TGTGCCAGCAGCTTGGCCCTTGGGGGGTTGGGCACAGATACGCAGTATTTT. Translation gives CASSLALGGLGTDTQYF.

V usage is TRBV7-8 and J usage is TRBJ1-1; no firm D call. Trimming removed 5 bases at V and 1 base at J, with 8 bases between. CDR3 size: 13 residues. The V gene's germline CDR1 is SGHVS and CDR2 FQNEAQ. The CDR3 region is CASSPRRNTEAFF. The DNA of the CDR3 is TGTGCCAGCAGCCCTCGTAGGAACACTGAAGCTTTCTTT.

The rearrangement links TRBV27 to TRBJ2-7, with TRBD1 identical over 9 bases. The CDR3 has 14 residues. Germline CDR1 and CDR2: MNHEY and SMNVEV (reference sequence). Unmatched junction bases numbered 6, after V lost 8 bases and J lost 1 base. CDR3 in amino acids: CASGPGQGSYEQYF. In DNA form, the CDR3 reads TGTGCCAGCGGACCGGGACAGGGATCCTACGAGCAGTACTTC.

This chain joins TRBV21-1 and TRBJ2-2; TRBD1 is taken as the D call from the table, unchecked against the DNA. TRBV21-1 is recorded as a pseudogene. The CDR3 runs 16 residues. In nucleotides, the CDR3 is TGTGCCAGCAGCATTTCCGGGACAGACAACACCGGGGAGCTGTTTTTT. Amino acid sequence: CASSISGTDNTGELFF.

This sequence joins TRBV5-1 and TRBJ2-2, with D perhaps given as TRBD1 or TRBD2 (5 bases each). The CDR3 has 13 amino acids. V lost 6 bases, J lost 5 bases, and 11 bases lay in between. Germline V CDR1 and CDR2: SGHRS, YFSETQ. CDR3 sequence reads: CASKVGGTGELFF. The CDR3 DNA sequence: TGCGCCAGCAAGGTTGGGGGTACCGGGGAGCTGTTTTTT.

The chain has TRBV28 and TRBJ1-5; D uncertain. The CDR3 spans 15 residues. Trimming took off 6 bases at V and 5 bases at J, with 17 bases between the two ends. The germline V gene has CDR1 MDHEN and CDR2 SYDVKM. The CDR3 nucleotides read TGTGCCAGCAGGTCTGGAGAAGCGGGGTATCAGCCCCAGCATTTT. Translating it yields CASRSGEAGYQPQHF.

This rearrangement joins TRBV5-1 to TRBJ2-1; 8 positions agree with TRBD2. V gave up 0 bases and J gave up 4 bases; unmatched junction bases: 6. Germline V gene data show CDR1 as SGHRS and CDR2 as YFSETQ. The CDR3 has 16 residues. CDR3 residues: CASSLESGSVYNEQFF. The CDR3 nucleotides read TGCGCCAGCAGCTTGGAGAGCGGGAGCGTATACAATGAGCAGTTCTTC.

The V call is TRBV5-8, the J call TRBJ1-5; the match to TRBD1 covers 9 bases. CDR1 and CDR2 (germline): SGHTS, YDEGEE. V shed 2 bases and J 5 bases; nucleotides not matched to a gene: 5. The CDR3 is 15 amino acids. The CDR3 reads CASSFPDRGYQPQHF. In DNA form, the CDR3 reads TGTGCCAGCAGCTTTCCGGACAGGGGATATCAGCCCCAGCATTTT. Variable domain in full (rest from reference TRBV5-8 and TRBJ1-5): EAGVTQSPTHLIKTRGQQATLRCSPISGHTSVYWYQQALGLGLQFLLWYDEGEERNRGNFPPRFSGRQFPNYSSELNVNALELEDSALYLCASSFPDRGYQPQHFGDGTRLSIL.

V gene TRBV4-1 combines with J gene TRBJ2-6; D is uncertain. The ends were cut back, 1 base at V and 0 bases at J, with 7 bases in the middle. The CDR3 has 16 residues. CDR1 MGHRA and CDR2 YSYEKL come from the germline V gene. CDR3 bases: TGCGCCAGCAGCCAAGGTTCTGGCTCTGGGGCCAACGTCCTGACTTTC. Protein product: CASSQGSGSGANVLTF.

This clone was recorded only once. The chain couples TRBV11-2 to TRBJ2-5; D not certain. V was clipped by 2 bases and J by 1 base, with 5 bases between them. Germline V lookup: CDR1 SGHAT, CDR2 FQNNGV. CDR3 size: 13 residues. The CDR3: CASSLRPQETQYF. The CDR3 DNA is TGTGCCAGCAGCTTACGTCCCCAAGAGACCCAGTACTTC.

The sample holds one count of this clone. This chain joins TRBV28 and TRBJ2-3; the match to TRBD1 covers 11 bases. V gave up 6 bases and J gave up 1 base; unmatched junction bases: 9. CDR1 MDHEN and CDR2 SYDVKM come from the germline V gene. The CDR3 extends over 17 amino acids. The CDR3 here is CASRHHRDRGGTDTQYF. CDR3 bases: TGTGCCAGCAGACATCACCGGGACAGGGGGGGCACAGATACGCAGTATTTT.

CDR3 amino acids: CSVGTNSYEQYF. In DNA, the CDR3 is TGCAGCGTCGGGACCAATTCCTACGAGCAGTACTTC. This rearrangement joins TRBV29-1 to TRBJ2-7; D is tentatively TRBD1 or TRBD2 (5 bases each). Trimming stripped 6 bases from V and 1 base from J, with 10 bases between. Looked up from germline, CDR1 is SQVTM and CDR2 is ANQGSEA. CDR3 length: 12 amino acids.

Remarks on this clone: Additional DNA sequences in this sample encode the identical CDR3. The chain couples TRBV7-2 to TRBJ1-2, with 7 bases identical to TRBD1. The CDR3 has 14 amino acids. Germline V gives CDR1 SGHTA, CDR2 FQGNSA. V was clipped by 1 base and J by 5 bases; unmatched bases: 4. DNA of the CDR3: TGTGCCAGCAGCTTAGGACAGGGAGGATATGGCTACACCTTC. Translated: CASSLGQGGYGYTF.

The chain joins TRBV19 to TRBJ1-1; D might be TRBD1 (6 bases). Germline V CDR1 and CDR2: LNHDA, SQIVND (reference sequence). Trimming took 3 bases from V and 4 from J, leaving 15 bases between them. This CDR3 has 15 amino acids. This CDR3 reads CASSIAARGSTEAFF. DNA of the CDR3: TGTGCCAGTAGTATTGCGGCGAGGGGGTCCACTGAAGCTTTCTTT.

This sequence joins TRBV14 and TRBJ2-1; a weak D match, TRBD1 (5 bases). The V gene lost 4 bases and the J gene lost 6 bases, with 10 bases spanning the gap. Germline CDR1 is SGHDN and CDR2 is FVKESK. The CDR3 runs to 13 residues. DNA for the CDR3: TGTGCCAGCAGCCGCCTAGGGGCCAATGAGCAGTTCTTC. It translates to CASSRLGANEQFF.